This is a list of T cell receptor beta chains from one sample in a study of cytomegalovirus exposure and HLA in healthy donors. Generated by immunoSEQ multiplex PCR, the TCRdb table keeps only in-frame clones and is missing some. The sample holds under 250,000 clones, 80% to 85% seen once. The specimen was PBMCs. These receptors were obtained from a boy between 2 and 10 years old in good health and CMV-seronegative. The CDR3 runs from the conserved cysteine through the conserved F or W. D genes are given only for firm matches. The size entry is marked missing in some rows and otherwise reads once, few, many or a size class.

abundance: NA; d_gene: TRBD2; len: 13; j_gene: TRBJ2-1; v_gene: TRBV27; CDR3aa: CASSLGGGNEQFF; CDR3nt: TGTGCCAGCAGTTTAGGCGGGGGCAATGAGCAGTTCTTC
abundance: NA; d_gene: TRBD1; len: 15; j_gene: TRBJ2-2; v_gene: TRBV6-1; CDR3aa: CASGRQGAGTGELFF; CDR3nt: TGTGCCAGCGGAAGACAGGGGGCCGGCACCGGGGAGCTGTTTTTT
abundance: once; d_gene: TRBD2; len: 17; j_gene: TRBJ2-1; v_gene: TRBV5-6; CDR3aa: CASSLGPWSGLKNEQFF; CDR3nt: TGTGCCAGCAGCTTGGGGCCATGGTCGGGACTAAAGAATGAGCAGTTCTTC
abundance: few; d_gene: NA; len: 13; j_gene: TRBJ2-3; v_gene: TRBV6-5; CDR3aa: CASSPVFFDTQYF; CDR3nt: TGTGCCAGCAGCCCCGTTTTCTTTGATACGCAGTATTTT
abundance: NA; d_gene: NA; len: 13; j_gene: TRBJ2-7; v_gene: TRBV5-1; CDR3aa: CASSLVSTAEQYF; CDR3nt: TGCGCCAGCAGCTTGGTGTCGACAGCCGAGCAGTACTTC
abundance: NA; d_gene: TRBD2; len: 16; j_gene: TRBJ2-5; v_gene: TRBV7-6; CDR3aa: CASSLGGGGRGETQYF; CDR3nt: TGTGCCAGCAGCTTAGGTGGCGGGGGGCGCGGAGAGACCCAGTACTTC
abundance: NA; d_gene: NA; len: 11; j_gene: TRBJ1-2; v_gene: TRBV19; CDR3aa: CASSSQGLSIF; CDR3nt: TGTGCCAGTAGTTCCCAGGGGCTTTCAATCTTC
abundance: few; d_gene: NA; len: 13; j_gene: TRBJ1-6; v_gene: TRBV6-1; CDR3aa: CASSEGANSPLHF; CDR3nt: TGTGCCAGCAGTGAAGGGGCCAATTCACCCCTCCACTTT
abundance: NA; d_gene: NA; len: 11; j_gene: TRBJ1-2; v_gene: TRBV6-1; CDR3aa: CATGTTNGYTF; CDR3nt: TGTGCCACAGGGACAACTAACGGCTACACCTTC
abundance: NA; d_gene: NA; len: 15; j_gene: TRBJ2-2; v_gene: TRBV5-6; CDR3aa: CASSPSGGAAGELFF; CDR3nt: TGTGCCAGCAGCCCATCCGGCGGTGCTGCCGGGGAGCTGTTTTTT
abundance: NA; d_gene: TRBD2; len: 14; j_gene: TRBJ2-7; v_gene: TRBV19; CDR3aa: CASSAGTSFDEQYF; CDR3nt: TGTGCCAGTAGTGCCGGGACTAGCTTCGACGAGCAGTACTTC
abundance: NA; d_gene: NA; len: 15; j_gene: TRBJ1-2; v_gene: TRBV30; CDR3aa: CAWSVPGVGEYGYTF; CDR3nt: TGTGCCTGGAGTGTACCAGGGGTGGGTGAATATGGCTACACCTTC
abundance: NA; d_gene: TRBD2; len: 17; j_gene: TRBJ2-1; v_gene: TRBV5-4; CDR3aa: CASSLVPRGPSGNEQFF; CDR3nt: TGTGCCAGCAGCTTGGTACCTCGGGGCCCTAGCGGCAATGAGCAGTTCTTC
abundance: NA; d_gene: NA; len: 12; j_gene: TRBJ1-5; v_gene: TRBV6-5; CDR3aa: CASSNPNQPQHF; CDR3nt: TGTGCCAGCAGCAATCCAAATCAGCCCCAGCATTTT
abundance: NA; d_gene: NA; len: 14; j_gene: TRBJ1-1; v_gene: TRBV7-3; CDR3aa: CASSLGRVGTEAFF; CDR3nt: TGTGCCAGCAGCTTGGGCAGGGTGGGCACTGAAGCTTTCTTT
abundance: NA; d_gene: NA; len: 16; j_gene: TRBJ2-7; v_gene: TRBV30; CDR3aa: CAWSVPRLVLAYEQYF; CDR3nt: TGTGCCTGGAGTGTACCCCGACTAGTCCTAGCCTACGAGCAGTACTTC
abundance: NA; d_gene: NA; len: 15; j_gene: TRBJ1-1; v_gene: TRBV21-1; CDR3aa: CARKTGTGGSTEAFF; CDR3nt: TGTGCCAGAAAAACCGGGACAGGGGGGTCCACTGAAGCTTTCTTT
abundance: NA; d_gene: TRBD1; len: 14; j_gene: TRBJ2-7; v_gene: TRBV6-6; CDR3aa: CASSRTGVGYEQYF; CDR3nt: TGTGCCAGCAGTAGGACAGGGGTTGGCTACGAGCAGTACTTC
abundance: few; d_gene: TRBD2; len: 15; j_gene: TRBJ2-7; v_gene: TRBV6-5; CDR3aa: CASRPRLAGPYEQYF; CDR3nt: TGTGCCAGCAGACCCCGACTAGCGGGACCCTACGAGCAGTACTTC
abundance: NA; d_gene: NA; len: 15; j_gene: TRBJ2-1; v_gene: TRBV5-6; CDR3aa: CASSSYHGVYNEQFF; CDR3nt: TGTGCCAGCAGCTCTTATCACGGGGTGTACAATGAGCAGTTCTTC
abundance: few; d_gene: NA; len: 15; j_gene: TRBJ1-2; v_gene: TRBV5-6; CDR3aa: CASSLGAPSNYGYTF; CDR3nt: TGTGCCAGCAGCTTGGGGGCCCCGTCTAACTATGGCTACACCTTC
abundance: NA; d_gene: NA; len: 15; j_gene: TRBJ2-7; v_gene: TRBV6-5; CDR3aa: CASSYSGVNSYEQYF; CDR3nt: TGTGCCAGCAGTTACTCAGGGGTAAACTCCTACGAGCAGTACTTC
abundance: NA; d_gene: NA; len: 15; j_gene: TRBJ2-1; v_gene: TRBV19; CDR3aa: CASSIEGLAYNEQFF; CDR3nt: TGTGCCAGTAGTATCGAGGGACTGGCCTACAATGAGCAGTTCTTC
abundance: NA; d_gene: TRBD1; len: 13; j_gene: TRBJ2-7; v_gene: TRBV6-1; CDR3aa: CASSPRDRDEQYF; CDR3nt: TGTGCCAGCAGTCCCCGGGACAGGGACGAGCAGTACTTC
abundance: NA; d_gene: TRBD1; len: 16; j_gene: TRBJ1-2; v_gene: TRBV19; CDR3aa: CATLNRGRVGNYGYTF; CDR3nt: TGTGCCACCCTGAACAGGGGGCGGGTTGGAAACTATGGCTACACCTTC
abundance: once; d_gene: NA; len: 13; j_gene: TRBJ1-3; v_gene: TRBV29-1; CDR3aa: CSVGRGLGNTIYF; CDR3nt: TGCAGCGTTGGAAGGGGTCTTGGGAACACCATATATTTT
abundance: NA; d_gene: TRBD2; len: 15; j_gene: TRBJ2-7; v_gene: TRBV7-8; CDR3aa: CASSLVAGGPGEQYF; CDR3nt: TGTGCCAGCAGCTTAGTGGCGGGGGGGCCTGGTGAGCAGTACTTC
abundance: few; d_gene: TRBD1; len: 15; j_gene: TRBJ1-1; v_gene: TRBV5-6; CDR3aa: CASSLDLTGSTEAFF; CDR3nt: TGTGCCAGCAGCCTAGATTTGACAGGGAGCACTGAAGCTTTCTTT
abundance: once; d_gene: NA; len: 14; j_gene: TRBJ2-1; v_gene: TRBV19; CDR3aa: CASTISGLYNEQFF; CDR3nt: TGTGCCAGCACCATTTCGGGGTTATACAATGAGCAGTTCTTC
abundance: NA; d_gene: NA; len: 13; j_gene: TRBJ2-1; v_gene: TRBV9; CDR3aa: CASSVGGGNEQFF; CDR3nt: TGTGCCAGCAGCGTAGGAGGGGGCAATGAGCAGTTCTTC
abundance: few; d_gene: TRBD1; len: 16; j_gene: TRBJ1-1; v_gene: TRBV27; CDR3aa: CASSLLTGGRYTEAFF; CDR3nt: TGTGCCAGCAGTTTATTAACAGGGGGTCGGTACACTGAAGCTTTCTTT
abundance: NA; d_gene: TRBD1; len: 16; j_gene: TRBJ1-5; v_gene: TRBV15; CDR3aa: CATSRDRGLSNQPQHF; CDR3nt: TGTGCCACCAGCAGAGACAGGGGGCTCAGCAATCAGCCCCAGCATTTT
abundance: NA; d_gene: TRBD1; len: 14; j_gene: TRBJ2-5; v_gene: TRBV11-3; CDR3aa: CASSSHRGEETQYF; CDR3nt: TGTGCCAGCAGCTCGCACAGGGGAGAAGAGACCCAGTACTTC
abundance: NA; d_gene: TRBD2; len: 17; j_gene: TRBJ2-3; v_gene: TRBV5-1; CDR3aa: CASSGGLALDITDTQYF; CDR3nt: TGCGCCAGCAGCGGAGGACTAGCCCTAGACATCACAGATACGCAGTATTTT
abundance: NA; d_gene: TRBD1; len: 15; j_gene: TRBJ1-2; v_gene: TRBV19; CDR3aa: CASSFPGTGGFGYTF; CDR3nt: TGTGCCAGTAGTTTTCCCGGGACAGGGGGCTTTGGCTACACCTTC
abundance: NA; d_gene: NA; len: 12; j_gene: TRBJ2-7; v_gene: TRBV27; CDR3aa: CASSTGSYEQYF; CDR3nt: TGTGCCAGCAGTACCGGGAGCTACGAGCAGTACTTC
abundance: few; d_gene: TRBD2; len: 17; j_gene: TRBJ2-3; v_gene: TRBV4-2; CDR3aa: CASSQDRDSGSPDTQYF; CDR3nt: TGTGCCAGCAGCCAAGATCGGGATAGCGGGAGCCCAGATACGCAGTATTTT
abundance: NA; d_gene: TRBD1; len: 15; j_gene: TRBJ2-3; v_gene: TRBV6-5; CDR3aa: CASSQRGPRTDTQYF; CDR3nt: TGTGCCAGCAGTCAAAGGGGGCCCCGCACAGATACGCAGTATTTT
abundance: NA; d_gene: NA; len: 13; j_gene: TRBJ1-5; v_gene: TRBV27; CDR3aa: CASSWTGNQPQHF; CDR3nt: TGTGCCAGCAGTTGGACGGGGAATCAGCCCCAGCATTTT
abundance: NA; d_gene: NA; len: 15; j_gene: TRBJ2-3; v_gene: TRBV9; CDR3aa: CASSVGLLSTDTQYF; CDR3nt: TGTGCCAGCAGCGTAGGGCTGCTCAGCACAGATACGCAGTATTTT
abundance: NA; d_gene: NA; len: 14; j_gene: TRBJ1-2; v_gene: TRBV6-5; CDR3aa: CASSFQGTAHGYTF; CDR3nt: TGTGCCAGCAGTTTCCAGGGAACCGCGCATGGCTACACCTTC
abundance: NA; d_gene: NA; len: 14; j_gene: TRBJ1-1; v_gene: TRBV11-3; CDR3aa: CASSLTGTNTEAFF; CDR3nt: TGTGCCAGCAGCTTAACAGGAACCAACACTGAAGCTTTCTTT
abundance: NA; d_gene: NA; len: 14; j_gene: TRBJ2-1; v_gene: TRBV9; CDR3aa: CASSVGWGPSEQFF; CDR3nt: TGTGCCAGCAGCGTTGGTTGGGGCCCGAGTGAGCAGTTCTTC
abundance: NA; d_gene: NA; len: 13; j_gene: TRBJ1-1; v_gene: TRBV2; CDR3aa: CASSEERRYEAFF; CDR3nt: TGTGCCAGCAGTGAGGAAAGGAGGTATGAAGCTTTCTTT
abundance: few; d_gene: TRBD1; len: 14; j_gene: TRBJ1-2; v_gene: TRBV6-6; CDR3aa: CASIRDRDPYGYTF; CDR3nt: TGTGCCAGCATCCGAGACAGGGATCCCTATGGCTACACCTTC
abundance: once; d_gene: NA; len: 16; j_gene: TRBJ2-5; v_gene: TRBV19; CDR3aa: CASSIATQGGEETQYF; CDR3nt: TGTGCCAGTAGTATAGCAACGCAGGGAGGCGAGGAGACCCAGTACTTC
abundance: NA; d_gene: TRBD2; len: 17; j_gene: TRBJ2-2; v_gene: TRBV15; CDR3aa: CATSRDLTSGRGGELFF; CDR3nt: TGTGCCACCAGCAGAGATCTAACTAGCGGGAGAGGCGGGGAGCTGTTTTTT
abundance: NA; d_gene: TRBD1; len: 17; j_gene: TRBJ1-2; v_gene: TRBV5-1; CDR3aa: CASSLQGQGSFHYGYTF; CDR3nt: TGCGCCAGCAGCTTGCAGGGACAGGGCAGCTTTCACTATGGCTACACCTTC
abundance: NA; d_gene: TRBD2; len: 16; j_gene: TRBJ2-1; v_gene: TRBV25-1; CDR3aa: CASSEGLPTTYNEQFF; CDR3nt: TGTGCCAGCAGTGAGGGACTACCAACTACCTACAATGAGCAGTTCTTC